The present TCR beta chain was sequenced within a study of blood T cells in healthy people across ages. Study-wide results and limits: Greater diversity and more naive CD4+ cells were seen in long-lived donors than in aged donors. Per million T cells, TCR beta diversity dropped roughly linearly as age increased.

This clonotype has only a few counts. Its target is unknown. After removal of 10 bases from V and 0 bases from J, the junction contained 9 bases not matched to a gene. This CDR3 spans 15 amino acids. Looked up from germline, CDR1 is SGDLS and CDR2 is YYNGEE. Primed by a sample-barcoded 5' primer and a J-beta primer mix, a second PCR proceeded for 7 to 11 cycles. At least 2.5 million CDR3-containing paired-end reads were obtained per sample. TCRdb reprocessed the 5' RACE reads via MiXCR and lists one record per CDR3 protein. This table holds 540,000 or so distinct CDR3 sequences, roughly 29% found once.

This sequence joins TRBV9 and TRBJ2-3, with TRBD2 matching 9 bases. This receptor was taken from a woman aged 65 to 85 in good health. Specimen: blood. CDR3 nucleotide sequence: TGTGCCGGTGGGACTAGCCCTTCTAGCACAGATACGCAGTATTTT. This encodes CAGGTSPSSTDTQYF.